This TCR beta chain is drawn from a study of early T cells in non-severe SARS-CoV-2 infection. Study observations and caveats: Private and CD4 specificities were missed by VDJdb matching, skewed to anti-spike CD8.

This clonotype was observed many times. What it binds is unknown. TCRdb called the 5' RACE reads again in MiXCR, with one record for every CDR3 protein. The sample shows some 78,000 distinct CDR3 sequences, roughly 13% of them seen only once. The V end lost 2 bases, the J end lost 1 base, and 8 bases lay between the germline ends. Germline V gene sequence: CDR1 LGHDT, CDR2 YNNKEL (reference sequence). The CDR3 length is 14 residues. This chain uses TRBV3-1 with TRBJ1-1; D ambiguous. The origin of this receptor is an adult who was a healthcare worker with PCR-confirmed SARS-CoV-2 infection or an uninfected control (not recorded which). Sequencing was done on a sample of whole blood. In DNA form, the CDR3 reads TGTGCCAGCAGCCAATCACTTAAGAACACTGAAGCTTTCTTT. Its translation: CASSQSLKNTEAFF. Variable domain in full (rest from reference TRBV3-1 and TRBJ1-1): DTAVSQTPKYLVTQMGNDKSIKCEQNLGHDTMYWYKQDSKKFLKIMFSYNNKELIINETVPNRFSPKSPDKAHLNLHINSLELGDSAVYFCASSQSLKNTEAFFGQGTRLTVV.